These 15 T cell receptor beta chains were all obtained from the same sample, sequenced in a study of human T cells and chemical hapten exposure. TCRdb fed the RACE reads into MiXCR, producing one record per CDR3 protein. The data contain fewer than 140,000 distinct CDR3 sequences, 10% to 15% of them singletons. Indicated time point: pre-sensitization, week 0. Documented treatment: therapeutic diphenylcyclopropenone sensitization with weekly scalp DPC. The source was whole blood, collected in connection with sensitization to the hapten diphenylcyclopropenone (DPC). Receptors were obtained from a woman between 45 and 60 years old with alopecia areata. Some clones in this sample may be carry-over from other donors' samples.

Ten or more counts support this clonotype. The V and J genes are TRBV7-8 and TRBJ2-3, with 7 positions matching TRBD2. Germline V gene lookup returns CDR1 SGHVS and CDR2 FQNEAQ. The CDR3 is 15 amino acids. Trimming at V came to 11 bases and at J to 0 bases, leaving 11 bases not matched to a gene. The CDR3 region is CAGGGSGTSTDTQYF. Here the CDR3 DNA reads TGTGCCGGGGGGGGGAGCGGAACTAGCACAGATACGCAGTATTTT.

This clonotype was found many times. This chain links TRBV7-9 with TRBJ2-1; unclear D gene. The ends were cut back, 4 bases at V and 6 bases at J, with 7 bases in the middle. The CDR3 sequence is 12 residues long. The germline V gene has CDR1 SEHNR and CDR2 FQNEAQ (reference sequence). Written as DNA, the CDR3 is TGTGCCAGCAGCTCTCTAGTCAATGAGCAGTTCTTC. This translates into CASSSLVNEQFF. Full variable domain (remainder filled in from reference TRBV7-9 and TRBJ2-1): DTGVSQNPRHKITKRGQNVTFRCDPISEHNRLYWYRQTLGQGPEFLTYFQNEAQLEKSRLLSDRFSAERPKGSFSTLEIQRTEQGDSAMYLCASSSLVNEQFFGPGTRLTVL.

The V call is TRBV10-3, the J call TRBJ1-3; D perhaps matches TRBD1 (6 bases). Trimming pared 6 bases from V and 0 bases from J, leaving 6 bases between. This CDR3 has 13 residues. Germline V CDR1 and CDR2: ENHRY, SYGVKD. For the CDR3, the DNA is TGTGCCATCAGGGACAGCTCTGGAAACACCATATATTTT. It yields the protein CAIRDSSGNTIYF.

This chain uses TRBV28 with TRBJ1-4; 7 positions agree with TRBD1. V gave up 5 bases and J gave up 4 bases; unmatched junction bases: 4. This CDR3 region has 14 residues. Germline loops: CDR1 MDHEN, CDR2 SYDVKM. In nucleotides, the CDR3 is TGTGCCAGCAGTAGCCAGGGGGGTAATGAAAAACTGTTTTTT. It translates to CASSSQGGNEKLFF. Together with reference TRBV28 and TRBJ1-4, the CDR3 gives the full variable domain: DVKVTQSSRYLVKRTGEKVFLECVQDMDHENMFWYRQDPGLGLRLIYFSYDVKMKEKGDIPEGYSVSREKKERFSLILESASTNQTSMYLCASSSQGGNEKLFFGSGTQLSVL.

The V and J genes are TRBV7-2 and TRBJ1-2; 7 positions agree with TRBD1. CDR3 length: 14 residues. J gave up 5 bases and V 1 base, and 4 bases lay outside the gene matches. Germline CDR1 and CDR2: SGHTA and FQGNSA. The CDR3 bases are TGTGCCAGCAGCTTAGTCACGGGACAGTATGGCTACACCTTC. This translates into CASSLVTGQYGYTF. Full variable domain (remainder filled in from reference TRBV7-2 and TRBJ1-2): GAGVSQSPSNKVTEKGKDVELRCDPISGHTALYWYRQSLGQGLEFLIYFQGNSAPDKSGLPSDRFSAERTGGSVSTLTIQRTQQEDSAVYLCASSLVTGQYGYTFGSGTRLTVV.

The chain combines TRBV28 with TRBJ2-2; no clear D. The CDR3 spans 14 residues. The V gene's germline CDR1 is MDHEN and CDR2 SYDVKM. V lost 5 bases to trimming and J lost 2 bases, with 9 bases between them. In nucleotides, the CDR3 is TGTGCCAGCAGTGCAAGGGTCAACACCGGGGAGCTGTTTTTT. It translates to CASSARVNTGELFF. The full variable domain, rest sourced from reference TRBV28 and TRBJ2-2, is DVKVTQSSRYLVKRTGEKVFLECVQDMDHENMFWYRQDPGLGLRLIYFSYDVKMKEKGDIPEGYSVSREKKERFSLILESASTNQTSMYLCASSARVNTGELFFGEGSRLTVL.

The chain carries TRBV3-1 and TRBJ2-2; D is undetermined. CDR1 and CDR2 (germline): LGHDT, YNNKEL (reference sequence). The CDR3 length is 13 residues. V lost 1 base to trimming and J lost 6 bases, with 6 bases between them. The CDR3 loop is CASSQAGAGELFF. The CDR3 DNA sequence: TGTGCCAGCAGCCAAGCGGGCGCCGGGGAGCTGTTTTTT.

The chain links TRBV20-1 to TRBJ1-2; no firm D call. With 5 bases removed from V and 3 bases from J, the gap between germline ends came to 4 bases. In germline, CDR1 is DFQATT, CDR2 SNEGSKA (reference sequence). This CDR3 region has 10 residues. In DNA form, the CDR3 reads TGCAGTGCTTCCCACTATGGCTACACCTTC. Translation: CSASHYGYTF.

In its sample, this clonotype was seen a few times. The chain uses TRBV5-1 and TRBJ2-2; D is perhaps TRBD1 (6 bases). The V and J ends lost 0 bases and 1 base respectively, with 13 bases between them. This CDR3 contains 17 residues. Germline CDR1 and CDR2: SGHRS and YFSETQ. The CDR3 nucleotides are TGCGCCAGCAGCTTGGGGCTACCGGGACAGAACACCGGGGAGCTGTTTTTT. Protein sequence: CASSLGLPGQNTGELFF.

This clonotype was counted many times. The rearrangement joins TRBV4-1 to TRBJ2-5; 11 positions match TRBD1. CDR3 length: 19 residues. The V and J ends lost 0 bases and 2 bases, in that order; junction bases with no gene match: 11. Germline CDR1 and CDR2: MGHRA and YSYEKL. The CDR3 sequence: CASSQDDAGTGGLQETQYF. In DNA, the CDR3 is TGCGCCAGCAGCCAAGATGACGCCGGGACAGGGGGATTACAAGAGACCCAGTACTTC.

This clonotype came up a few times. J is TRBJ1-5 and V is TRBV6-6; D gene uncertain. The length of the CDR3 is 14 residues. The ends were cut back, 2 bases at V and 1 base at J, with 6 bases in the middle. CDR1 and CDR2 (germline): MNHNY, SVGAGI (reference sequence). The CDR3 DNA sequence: TGTGCCAGCAGTTACAGGGTGAGCAATCAGCCCCAGCATTTT. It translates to CASSYRVSNQPQHF.

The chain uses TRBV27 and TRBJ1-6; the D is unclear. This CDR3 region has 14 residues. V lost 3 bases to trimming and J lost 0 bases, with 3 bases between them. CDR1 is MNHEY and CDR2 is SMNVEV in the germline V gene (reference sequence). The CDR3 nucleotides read TGTGCCAGCAGTTTCATCTCCTATAATTCACCCCTCCACTTT. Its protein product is CASSFISYNSPLHF.

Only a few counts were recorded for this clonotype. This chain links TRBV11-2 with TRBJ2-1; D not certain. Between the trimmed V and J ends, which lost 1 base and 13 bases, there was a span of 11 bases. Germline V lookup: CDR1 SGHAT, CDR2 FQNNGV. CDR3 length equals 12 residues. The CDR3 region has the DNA TGTGCCAGCAGCTTAGCAGGTACGGCCCAGTTCTTC. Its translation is CASSLAGTAQFF.

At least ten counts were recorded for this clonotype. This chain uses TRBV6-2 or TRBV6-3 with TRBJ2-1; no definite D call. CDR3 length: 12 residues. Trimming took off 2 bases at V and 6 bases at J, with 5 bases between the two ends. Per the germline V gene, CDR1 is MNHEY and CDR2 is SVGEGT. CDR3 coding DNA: TGTGCCAGCAGTTACGGACCCAATGAGCAGTTCTTC. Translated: CASSYGPNEQFF.

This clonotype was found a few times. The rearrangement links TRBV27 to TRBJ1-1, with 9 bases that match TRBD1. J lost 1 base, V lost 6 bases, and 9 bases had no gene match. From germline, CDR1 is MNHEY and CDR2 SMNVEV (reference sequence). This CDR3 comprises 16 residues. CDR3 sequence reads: CASSPRDRGENTEAFF. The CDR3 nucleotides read TGTGCCAGCAGCCCCCGAGACAGGGGGGAGAACACTGAAGCTTTCTTT.